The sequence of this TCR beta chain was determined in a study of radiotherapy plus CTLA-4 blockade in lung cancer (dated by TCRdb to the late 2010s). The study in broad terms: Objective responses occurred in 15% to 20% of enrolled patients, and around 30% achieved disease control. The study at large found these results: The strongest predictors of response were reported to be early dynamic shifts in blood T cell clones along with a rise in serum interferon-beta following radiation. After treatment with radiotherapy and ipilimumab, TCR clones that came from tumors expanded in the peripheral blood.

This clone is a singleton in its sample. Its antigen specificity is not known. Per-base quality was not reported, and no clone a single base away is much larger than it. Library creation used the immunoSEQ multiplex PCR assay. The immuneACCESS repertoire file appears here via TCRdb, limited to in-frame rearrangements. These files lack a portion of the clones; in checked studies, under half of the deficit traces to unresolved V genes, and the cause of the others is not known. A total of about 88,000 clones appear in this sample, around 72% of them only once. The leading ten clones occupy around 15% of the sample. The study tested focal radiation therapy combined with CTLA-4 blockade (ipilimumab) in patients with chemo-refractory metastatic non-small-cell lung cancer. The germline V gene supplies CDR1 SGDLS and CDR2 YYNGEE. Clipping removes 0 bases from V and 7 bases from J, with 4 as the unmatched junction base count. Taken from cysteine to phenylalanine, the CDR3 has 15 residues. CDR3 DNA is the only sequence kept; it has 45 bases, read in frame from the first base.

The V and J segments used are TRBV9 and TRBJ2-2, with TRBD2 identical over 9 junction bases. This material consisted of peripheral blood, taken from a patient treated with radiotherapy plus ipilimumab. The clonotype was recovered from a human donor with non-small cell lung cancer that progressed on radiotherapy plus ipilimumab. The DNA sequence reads TGTGCCAGCAGCGTAGGCGGGGGGGCTAACGGGGAGCTGTTTTTT. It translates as CASSVGGGANGELFF.